This T cell receptor (beta chain) was sequenced during a study of cytotoxic CD8 clonotypes in ibrutinib-treated CLL. Study details: Patient counts were ten to eleven relapsed/refractory, some 14 treatment-naive and fewer than 18 IGHV unmutated.

Overall study findings and caveats: Higher circulating CD8+ T-cell counts strongly accompanied higher baseline clonality, above age-matched healthy donors. Under therapy, public clonotypes either contracted or stayed stable, and they were uncommon.

Worth noting for this clone: Its cognate antigen is unknown.

As input for TCR beta libraries, roughly 2 micrograms of genomic DNA came from cryopreserved PBMCs. Measured with immunoSEQ multiplex PCR; TCRdb has only the in-frame clones, and not every one. This table holds fewer than 90,000 clones, just over 85% found once. This clonotype was sampled from a human donor with chronic lymphocytic leukemia. Material: PBMCs, obtained before ibrutinib treatment.

The CDR3 region is CASSQEDPRTGANVLTF. The CDR3 nucleotides read TGCGCCAGCAGCCAAGAGGACCCACGGACTGGGGCCAACGTCCTGACTTTC. The chain couples TRBV4-1 to TRBJ2-6, with no clear D. Germline-derived CDR1 and CDR2 are MGHRA and YSYEKL. Trimming cost V 0 bases and J 2 bases, with 11 bases left between them. The CDR3 extends over 17 amino acids.